The clone carrying this T cell receptor beta chain has only a few counts. This entry is derived from a study of T cell changes during pregnancy in multiple sclerosis. Using immunoSEQ multiplex PCR, the repertoire was profiled, and TCRdb retains in-frame clones only, with some absent. The sample has approximately 59,000 clones, just under 95% seen once; the top ten hold less than 0.45%. The CDR3 is 10 amino acids. V lost 5 bases and J lost 10, with 11 bases in between. Per germline, CDR1 DFQATT and CDR2 SNEGSKA (reference sequence). The source of this sequence is a female donor with multiple sclerosis, enrolled in a pregnancy study. The sequencing here drew on CD4+ T cells from peripheral blood mononuclear cells, taken before pregnancy. The chain combines TRBV20-1 with TRBJ1-1, with a weak D call TRBD1 (5 bases). The CDR3: CSAYRQGAFF. CDR3 bases: TGCAGTGCTTATCGGCAGGGAGCTTTCTTT.